The subject of this entry is one TCR beta chain. The CDR3 is made up of 15 amino acids. Per the germline V gene, CDR1 is LNHNV and CDR2 is YYDKDF (reference sequence). V lost 1 base and J 6 bases, leaving 15 bases between the germline ends. The method was immunoSEQ multiplex PCR; TCRdb's version includes in-frame clones alone and lacks a portion of them. In the table there are tens of thousands of clones, about 93% of which are singletons. The source of the sample is a study of T cell changes during pregnancy in multiple sclerosis. V gene TRBV15 combines with J gene TRBJ1-2; D unresolved. This clonotype was obtained from a female donor with multiple sclerosis, enrolled in a pregnancy study. The sequences come from CD4+ T cells from peripheral blood mononuclear cells, collected in the third trimester of pregnancy. CDR3 region: CATSRVIRDSNGYTF. CDR3 DNA: TGTGCCACCAGCAGAGTGATCCGGGATTCGAATGGCTACACCTTC.